This entry lists 16 T cell receptor beta chains sequenced from one sample in a study of blood T cell repertoires in COVID-19. Using immunoSEQ multiplex PCR, the repertoire was profiled, and TCRdb retains in-frame clones only, with some absent. The sample holds a few hundred thousand clones, approximately 80% seen once. Material for sequencing was PBMCs or T cells enriched from blood (not recorded which). All receptors derive from a man aged 25 to 45 with acute COVID-19.

This chain connects TRBV15 to TRBJ1-4; D call uncertain. CDR1 and CDR2 from the germline V gene are LNHNV and YYDKDF (reference sequence). Deletions cut 0 bases from V and 2 bases from J, with 10 bases between. The CDR3 runs to 16 residues. CDR3 in amino acids: CATSRDSVSTNEKLFF. For the CDR3, the DNA is TGTGCCACCAGCAGAGATTCCGTTTCCACTAATGAAAAACTGTTTTTT. Looking up the rest from reference TRBV15 and TRBJ1-4 gives the full variable domain: DAMVIQNPRYQVTQFGKPVTLSCSQTLNHNVMYWYQQKSSQAPKLLFHYYDKDFNNEADTPDNFQSRRPNTSFCFLDIRSPGLGDTAMYLCATSRDSVSTNEKLFFGSGTQLSVL.

The rearrangement uses TRBV7-3 and TRBJ1-2, with a tentative D call TRBD1 (6 bases). The CDR3 covers 16 residues. V was pared by 5 bases and J by 8 bases, with 24 bases between. CDR1 and CDR2 from the germline V gene are SGHTA and FQGTGA. For the CDR3, the DNA is TGTGCCAGCAGCGCCACTTACCGGGACACCCATGAGGGCTACACCTTC. This translates into CASSATYRDTHEGYTF.

The rearrangement joins TRBV7-3 to TRBJ1-2; TRBD1 agrees at 9 bases. With 5 bases clipped from V and 5 bases from J, the junction kept 3 bases outside the gene matches. CDR1 is SGHTA and CDR2 is FQGTGA in the germline V gene. This CDR3 is 13 amino acids long. In DNA form, the CDR3 reads TGTGCCAGCAGCCTGGACAGGGGATATGGCTACACCTTC. This codes for CASSLDRGYGYTF.

This rearrangement joins TRBV7-3 to TRBJ1-1, with 11 bases identical to TRBD1. The CDR3 spans 14 residues. With V trimmed by 8 bases and J by 6 bases, 8 bases remained unmatched. Germline assignment: CDR1 SGHTA and CDR2 FQGTGA. DNA for the CDR3: TGTGCCAGCGGGAGGGACAGGGGGACGGCTGAAGCTTTCTTT. Amino acids: CASGRDRGTAEAFF.

V and J are TRBV28 and TRBJ2-7; weak D call: TRBD2 (5 bases). The CDR3 runs 12 residues. Germline CDR1 MDHEN, CDR2 SYDVKM. Between the trimmed V and J ends, which lost 3 bases and 3 bases, there was a span of 6 bases. CDR3 nucleotide sequence: TGTGCCAGCAGTTTGGAGGTCTACGAGCAGTACTTC. Protein sequence: CASSLEVYEQYF.

This clone was observed at least ten times. V is TRBV4-1 and J is TRBJ2-7; D might be TRBD1 (5 bases). The CDR3 extends over 17 amino acids. Trimming pared 2 bases from V and 5 bases from J, leaving 22 bases between. Germline values: CDR1 MGHRA, CDR2 YSYEKL. The CDR3 sequence: CASSQSPEDTNTHEQYF. The CDR3 bases are TGCGCCAGCAGCCAAAGTCCAGAGGACACGAACACCCACGAGCAGTACTTC.

Details on this clone: Within the sample, other DNA sequences also encode this same CDR3. The rearrangement joins TRBV9 to TRBJ2-5, with TRBD1 as a possible D gene (6 bases). With 0 bases removed from V and 1 base from J, the gap between germline ends came to 7 bases. There are 14 residues in the CDR3. The germline CDR1 and CDR2 sequences are SGDLS and YYNGEE. The CDR3 loop is CASSVGDTQETQYF. In DNA form, the CDR3 reads TGTGCCAGCAGCGTAGGGGACACCCAAGAGACCCAGTACTTC.

This clone was counted between two and nine times. The rearrangement joins TRBV11-2 to TRBJ2-7, with D possibly TRBD2 on 6 matching bases. The CDR3 contains 14 residues. Per germline, CDR1 SGHAT and CDR2 FQNNGV. V was trimmed by 2 bases and J by 3 bases, leaving 11 bases between them. DNA of the CDR3: TGTGCCAGCAGCTTATCCGGGAGAGGCTACGAGCAGTACTTC. Translated, it gives CASSLSGRGYEQYF.

This sequence joins TRBV11-1 and TRBJ2-2; possible D gene TRBD2, 5 bases. Germline values: CDR1 SGHAT, CDR2 FQDESV (reference sequence). V lost 0 bases and J 6 bases, leaving 8 bases between the germline ends. This CDR3 is built from 14 residues. The CDR3 DNA reads TGTGCCAGCAGCTTAGCTCGGGGAGCCGGGGAGCTGTTTTTT. It specifies CASSLARGAGELFF.

V gene TRBV6-1 combines with J gene TRBJ1-2; weak D call: TRBD1 (6 bases). Trimming left V 3 bases short and J 7 bases short, with 9 bases between. Germline V gene data show CDR1 as MNHNS and CDR2 as SASEGT. The CDR3 contains 12 residues. CDR3 in amino acids: CASSEGGPGYTF. CDR3 coding DNA: TGTGCCAGCAGTGAGGGGGGGCCTGGCTACACCTTC.

The sample holds a few counts of this clone. This sequence joins TRBV6-2 or TRBV6-3 and TRBJ1-1; 7 positions match TRBD1. Germline V gene lookup returns CDR1 MNHEY and CDR2 SVGEGT. Germline trimming cut 5 bases from V and 5 bases from J; bases unmatched to any gene: 8. The CDR3 spans 14 residues. In nucleotides, the CDR3 is TGTGCCAGCAGTAGCCCCCCAGGGGGAACTGAAGCTTTCTTT. Its translation is CASSSPPGGTEAFF.

The J gene is TRBJ1-6, the V gene TRBV5-4; D is unclear. The germline CDR1 and CDR2 sequences are SGHNT and YYREEE (reference sequence). The CDR3 spans 15 residues. V lost 4 bases to trimming and J lost 8 bases, with 16 bases between them. DNA for the CDR3: TGTGCCAGCAGCGGCCCAGAAGAGGGTGATTCACCCCTCCACTTT. As protein: CASSGPEEGDSPLHF.

The J gene is TRBJ1-1, the V gene TRBV13, with a weak D call TRBD1 (6 bases). Trimming cost V 2 bases and J 1 base, with 20 bases left between them. This CDR3 comprises 18 residues. Per germline, CDR1 PRHDT and CDR2 FYEKMQ (reference sequence). DNA for the CDR3: TGTGCCAGCAGCTTAAATCAGGGGCGCGTTCTCCAGAACACTGAAGCTTTCTTT. Residues: CASSLNQGRVLQNTEAFF. The full variable domain, in which reference TRBV13 and TRBJ1-1 provide the parts outside the CDR3, is AAGVIQSPRHLIKEKRETATLKCYPIPRHDTVYWYQQGPGQDPQFLISFYEKMQSDKGSIPDRFSAQQFSDYHSELNMSSLELGDSALYFCASSLNQGRVLQNTEAFFGQGTRLTVV.

This clone has only a few counts. The rearrangement links TRBV27 to TRBJ2-5; tentative D call: TRBD1 (6 bases). Trimming stripped 0 bases from V and 4 bases from J, with 21 bases between. Germline V gives CDR1 MNHEY, CDR2 SMNVEV (reference sequence). This CDR3 has 18 residues. In DNA, the CDR3 is TGTGCCAGCAGTTTATCTGCGACAGGAGTTCGGGTCCGAGAGACCCAGTACTTC. This translates into CASSLSATGVRVRETQYF.

This chain connects TRBV2 to TRBJ2-1, with D possibly matching TRBD1 (6 bases). With 2 bases removed from V and 0 bases from J, the gap between germline ends came to 8 bases. Germline V gene sequence: CDR1 SNHLY, CDR2 FYNNEI. The CDR3 is 15 residues long. CDR3 bases: TGTGCCAGCAGTGAAAGGACAGACTCCTACAATGAGCAGTTCTTC. Protein sequence: CASSERTDSYNEQFF.

The chain employs TRBV5-4 and TRBJ2-7, with TRBD2 matching over 8 bases. CDR1 and CDR2 (germline): SGHNT, YYREEE (reference sequence). This CDR3 is built from 15 residues. Germline trimming cut 0 bases from V and 3 bases from J; bases unmatched to any gene: 5. CDR3 in amino acids: CASSLDGGASYEQYF. DNA for the CDR3: TGTGCCAGCAGCTTGGACGGGGGGGCCAGCTACGAGCAGTACTTC.